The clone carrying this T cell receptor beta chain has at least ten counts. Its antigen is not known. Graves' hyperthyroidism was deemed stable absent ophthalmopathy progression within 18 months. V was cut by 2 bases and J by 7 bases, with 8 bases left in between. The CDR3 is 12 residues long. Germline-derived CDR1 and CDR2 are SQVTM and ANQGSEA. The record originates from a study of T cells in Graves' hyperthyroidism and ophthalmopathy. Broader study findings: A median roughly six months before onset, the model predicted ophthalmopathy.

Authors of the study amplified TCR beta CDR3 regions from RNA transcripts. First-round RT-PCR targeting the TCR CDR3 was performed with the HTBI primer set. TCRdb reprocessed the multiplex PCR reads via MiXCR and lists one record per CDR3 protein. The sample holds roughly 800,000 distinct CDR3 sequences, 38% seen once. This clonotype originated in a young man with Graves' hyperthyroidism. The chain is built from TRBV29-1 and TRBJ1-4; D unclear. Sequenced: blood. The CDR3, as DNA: TGCAGCGTTGAACCCATCGGTGAAAAACTGTTTTTT. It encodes CSVEPIGEKLFF.